This paragraph covers one T cell receptor (beta chain) sequence. Its target is not known. The CDR3 sequence is 14 residues long. Germline lookup yields CDR1 SGHDT and CDR2 YYEEEE. The germline V and J ends were trimmed by 6 bases and 5 bases, with 17 bases remaining between them. The data belong to a study of follicular helper T cells after annual influenza vaccination. Study-wide points: ICOS+CD38+ cTfh clonality tracked population frequency, and its change tracked circulating plasmablast change.

As to time point: 2014-2015 season, pre-vaccination. Adults received seasonal inactivated influenza vaccine, with sorted blood CD4 subsets sequenced before and after. TCRB was sequenced at Survey level resolution. Profiled with immunoSEQ multiplex PCR; TCRdb holds only in-frame clones, not every one. The data hold roughly 27,000 clones, with approximately 80% observed a single time. This TCR was sampled from an adult who received the influenza vaccine. The material sequenced was CXCR5+ CD38- circulating T follicular helper cells from blood, taken on the day of influenza vaccination. Subset reported: circulating Tfh, non-naive CD4+CXCR5+PD-1+ (ICOS+CD38+ or ICOS-CD38-). This chain joins TRBV5-6 and TRBJ2-5; tentatively, D is TRBD2 (6 bases). The CDR3 DNA reads TGTGCCAGCAAAGTCATAGGGGAGGAGGAGACCCAGTACTTC. Translating gives CASKVIGEEETQYF. Supplemented by reference TRBV5-6 and TRBJ2-5, the full variable domain reads DAGVTQSPTHLIKTRGQQVTLRCSPKSGHDTVSWYQQALGQGPQFIFQYYEEEERQRGNFPDRFSGHQFPNYSSELNVNALLLGDSALYLCASKVIGEEETQYFGPGTRLLVL.